Presented here are 12 T cell receptor beta chains from one specimen sequenced in a study of shared clonotypes between healthy human individuals (dated by TCRdb to about 2020). Libraries were built with the immunoSEQ multiplex PCR assay. TCRdb mirrors the immuneACCESS table, restricted to in-frame sequences. Some clones are absent from its copies; in checked studies, under half trace to an unresolved V gene, and the reason for the others is unknown. This sample is represented by 1.5 million to 2.5 million clones; over 85% of them were singletons. The ten largest clonotypes hold roughly 1% of the sample. For the CD8 naive samples, CD45RO-negative cells were positively selected for CCR7, yielding a CD45RA+CCR7+ population from which TemRA cells were excluded. Sequencing input: naive CD8+ T cells sorted from blood. The cell subset or site label for this specimen denotes: CD45RA+CCR7+. The origin of the receptors is a man younger than 35 in good health.

This chain uses TRBV6-5 with TRBJ2-1, with TRBD1 identical over 7 bases. The germline CDR1 and CDR2 sequences are MNHEY and SVGAGI. This CDR3 has 15 residues. The V and J ends lost 6 bases and 4 bases, in that order; junction bases with no gene match: 9. This CDR3 reads CASSPGTETYNEQFF. The CDR3 coding sequence is TGTGCCAGCAGCCCCGGGACAGAAACATACAATGAGCAGTTCTTC.

The chain couples TRBV7-9 to TRBJ2-7; 9 bases line up with TRBD1. The length of the CDR3 is 14 residues. With V trimmed by 4 bases and J by 3 bases, 4 bases remained unmatched. The V gene's germline CDR1 is SEHNR and CDR2 FQNEAQ (reference sequence). The CDR3 bases are TGTGCCAGCAGCTGCCGGGACAGGGACTACGAGCAGTACTTC. This translates into CASSCRDRDYEQYF. The full variable domain, in which reference TRBV7-9 and TRBJ2-7 provide the parts outside the CDR3, is DTGVSQNPRHKITKRGQNVTFRCDPISEHNRLYWYRQTLGQGPEFLTYFQNEAQLEKSRLLSDRFSAERPKGSFSTLEIQRTEQGDSAMYLCASSCRDRDYEQYFGPGTRLTVT.

The rearrangement joins TRBV12-5 to TRBJ2-1; D gene ambiguous. In germline, CDR1 is LGHNT, CDR2 FRNRAP. The CDR3 consists of 14 residues. Trimming took off 7 bases at V and 6 bases at J, with 16 bases between the two ends. The CDR3, as DNA: TGTGCTAGTGTCCCGGAGACTCCGCGCAATGAGCAGTTCTTC. As protein: CASVPETPRNEQFF.

The chain is built from TRBV11-2 and TRBJ1-1, with unresolved D. V lost 1 base and J lost 7, with 13 bases in between. In germline, CDR1 is SGHAT, CDR2 FQNNGV. The CDR3 runs 14 residues. In DNA, the CDR3 is TGTGCCAGCAGCTTAGGCCTGAAATGGGATGAAGCTTTCTTT. Translating it yields CASSLGLKWDEAFF.

The chain combines TRBV9 with TRBJ2-1, with TRBD2 matching over 9 bases. Looked up from germline, CDR1 is SGDLS and CDR2 is YYNGEE. The CDR3 runs 15 residues. V lost 6 bases, J lost 1 base, and 5 bases stayed unmatched. Here the CDR3 reads CASTSSGMSYNEQFF. CDR3 in DNA: TGTGCCAGCACGTCTAGCGGGATGTCCTACAATGAGCAGTTCTTC. The complete variable domain, with remaining parts taken from reference TRBV9 and TRBJ2-1, reads DSGVTQTPKHLITATGQRVTLRCSPRSGDLSVYWYQQSLDQGLQFLIQYYNGEERAKGNILERFSAQQFPDLHSELNLSSLELGDSALYFCASTSSGMSYNEQFFGPGTRLTVL.

The chain's CDR3 is CASSYQGRMTGELFF. The CDR3, as DNA: TGTGCCAGCAGTTATCAGGGAAGAATGACCGGGGAGCTGTTTTTT. The chain links TRBV6-5 to TRBJ2-2, with D maybe TRBD1 (5 bases). V was trimmed by 3 bases and J by 5 bases, leaving 13 bases between them. In germline, CDR1 is MNHEY, CDR2 SVGAGI. There are 15 residues in the CDR3.

The V and J genes are TRBV15 and TRBJ2-2; 8 bases are shared with TRBD2. Germline values: CDR1 LNHNV, CDR2 YYDKDF (reference sequence). Trimming removed 0 bases from V and 5 bases from J; junction bases left unmatched: 8. The CDR3 length is 17 residues. The CDR3 here is CATSRDWSSGTTGELFF. The CDR3 nucleotides are TGTGCCACCAGCAGAGATTGGAGTAGCGGGACGACCGGGGAGCTGTTTTTT.

Remarks on this clone: A junction end diverges from the germline sequence, so it may reflect a read error. DNA of the CDR3: TGCAGCGTTGAAGATCCTTCCGGGGAGGGCTACGAGCAGCACTTC. This codes for CSVEDPSGEGYEQHF. The chain uses TRBV29-1 and TRBJ2-7; TRBD2 aligns across 7 bases. CDR3 length: 15 amino acids. Germline CDR1 reads SQVTM; CDR2 reads ANQGSEA.

Concerning this clone itself: The same CDR3 arises from other DNA sequences in this sample as well. The rearrangement joins TRBV27 to TRBJ2-7, with 8 bases aligning to TRBD2. V was pared by 5 bases and J by 0 bases, with 9 bases of the junction left unmatched. CDR1 MNHEY and CDR2 SMNVEV come from the germline V gene (reference sequence). The CDR3 is 16 residues long. This chain's CDR3 is CASSPGASGRSYEQYF. The CDR3 DNA is TGTGCCAGCAGTCCCGGGGCTAGCGGGCGCTCCTACGAGCAGTACTTC.

Remarks on this clone: A read error may produce the germline difference seen at one junction end. This same CDR3 is encoded by further DNA sequences in the sample. V is TRBV27 and J is TRBJ1-1, with TRBD1 matching over 10 bases. The CDR3 contains 15 residues. The germline CDR1 and CDR2 sequences are MNHEY and SMNVEV (reference sequence). CDR3 in DNA: TGTGCCAGCAGTTTCGGGACAGGGGTGAACACCGAAGCTTTCTTT. It codes for CASSFGTGVNTEAFF.

The chain has TRBV5-6 and TRBJ2-3; 10 nucleotides agree with TRBD2. The CDR3 covers 16 residues. Germline CDR1 SGHDT, CDR2 YYEEEE. V lost 1 base and J lost 5; bases outside the gene matches: 7. As DNA, the CDR3 is TGTGCCAGCAGCTTGAGAGCGGGAGGGCATGGAGATACGCAGTATTTT. It yields the protein CASSLRAGGHGDTQYF.

The V gene is TRBV6-5, the J gene TRBJ2-6; D is uncertain. The germline V gene encodes CDR1 MNHEY and CDR2 SVGAGI. V lost 2 bases and J 0 bases, leaving 8 bases between the germline ends. CDR3 length equals 16 residues. CDR3 sequence reads: CASSYGFNSGANVLTF. The CDR3 DNA reads TGTGCCAGCAGTTACGGGTTCAACTCTGGGGCCAACGTCCTGACTTTC.